This T cell receptor (beta chain) stems from a study of Tregs in tolerant kidney transplant recipients. In regard to this clone: What it binds is not known.

Recipients received nonmyeloablative bone marrow transplants from related graft donors, with transient mixed chimerism. Unstimulated regulatory T cells (CD4+CD25+CD127-), CD4+CD25- non-regulatory cells, CD4 and CD8 cells were FACS-sorted from thawed PBMCs. This CDR3 has 14 residues. The germline V gene encodes CDR1 SGHKS and CDR2 YYEKEE (reference sequence). V was cut by 1 base and J by 2 bases, with 9 bases left in between. Whole-study results and caveats: Changing PCR primers prevented nucleotide comparison between some patients' samples. Antigen-driven expansion was suggested because donor-specific Tregs expanded more than all Tregs in tolerant patients.

This table comes from immunoSEQ multiplex PCR, and its TCRdb copy is limited to in-frame clones, with some not included. The table records roughly 80,000 clones, more than 85% of them present only once. The specimen comprised CD4+ T cells from blood (PBMCs), sampled 24 months after the transplant. The chain is built from TRBV5-5 and TRBJ1-1, with a tentative D call TRBD1 (5 bases). The clonotype was recovered from a human patient who received a combined kidney and bone marrow transplant. Some T cells may originate from the graft donor. CDR3 sequence: CASSLTTDNTEAFF. The CDR3, as DNA: TGTGCCAGCAGCTTGACGACAGATAACACTGAAGCTTTCTTT. Full variable domain (outside the CDR3, taken from reference TRBV5-5 and TRBJ1-1): DAGVTQSPTHLIKTRGQQVTLRCSPISGHKSVSWYQQVLGQGPQFIFQYYEKEERGRGNFPDRFSARQFPNYSSELNVNALLLGDSALYLCASSLTTDNTEAFFGQGTRLTVV.